Following are 17 T cell receptor beta chains from one sample sequenced in a study of PD-1 blockade in classical Hodgkin lymphoma. This sample's time point: cycle 4 day 1 (C4D1), after 6 weeks of nivolumab. Each patient experienced a relapse that followed autologous stem cell transplantation, and brentuximab vedotin exposure varied. Profiling relied on immunoSEQ multiplex PCR, and the TCRdb table lists in-frame clones only, not all of them. The repertoire holds 46,000 or so clones, with around 80% as singletons. The input for sequencing was peripheral blood mononuclear cells (PBMCs), taken before the fourth cycle of nivolumab. Every receptor here comes from a human donor with classical Hodgkin lymphoma.

This clone occurred a few times. Other DNA sequences from this sample encode an identical CDR3 as well. This chain links TRBV9 with TRBJ2-3; D is ambiguous. The CDR3 sequence is 12 residues long. The V gene's germline CDR1 is SGDLS and CDR2 YYNGEE. Trimming removed 0 bases from V and 5 bases from J, with 4 bases in between. The CDR3 spells CASSVGEDTQYF. The CDR3 nucleotides are TGTGCCAGCAGCGTAGGCGAAGATACGCAGTATTTT. Full variable domain (missing parts from reference TRBV9 and TRBJ2-3): DSGVTQTPKHLITATGQRVTLRCSPRSGDLSVYWYQQSLDQGLQFLIQYYNGEERAKGNILERFSAQQFPDLHSELNLSSLELGDSALYFCASSVGEDTQYFGPGTRLTVL.

Points on this clone: Different DNA sequences within this sample yield the same CDR3. The gene calls are TRBV7-9 and TRBJ2-7; TRBD2 might be the D (6 bases). V was clipped by 3 bases and J by 4 bases, with 10 bases between them. Per germline, CDR1 SEHNR and CDR2 FQNEAQ (reference sequence). CDR3 length: 13 residues. CDR3 loop: CASSFGGTYEQYF. In DNA, the CDR3 is TGTGCCAGCAGCTTCGGGGGTACGTACGAGCAGTACTTC.

The chain links TRBV11-3 to TRBJ1-5; D may be TRBD1 (5 bases). The V gene's germline CDR1 is SGHNT and CDR2 YENEEA. V lost 0 bases and J 6 bases, leaving 9 bases between the germline ends. CDR3 size: 14 residues. CDR3: CASSLEHGGQPQHF. The CDR3 nucleotides are TGTGCCAGCAGCTTAGAACATGGGGGTCAGCCCCAGCATTTT.

V usage is TRBV5-5 and J usage is TRBJ2-3; no reliable D call. CDR1 is SGHKS and CDR2 is YYEKEE in the germline V gene (reference sequence). The V end was cut by 4 bases, the J end by 6 bases, with 15 bases between. This CDR3 has 14 residues. This CDR3 reads CASSQEGGADTQYF. In DNA form, the CDR3 reads TGTGCCAGCAGCCAAGAAGGTGGCGCGGATACGCAGTATTTT.

This clone rates as large. This rearrangement joins TRBV7-9 to TRBJ2-3; a possible D gene is TRBD1 (5 bases). Deletions cut 5 bases from V and 4 bases from J, with 16 bases between. CDR1 is SEHNR and CDR2 is FQNEAQ in the germline V gene (reference sequence). CDR3 length equals 15 residues. The DNA for the CDR3 is TGTGCCAGCAGCCCCAGGGAAACCTCCGCAGATACGCAGTATTTT. Its translation is CASSPRETSADTQYF. The full variable domain, with the rest looked up from reference TRBV7-9 and TRBJ2-3, is DTGVSQNPRHKITKRGQNVTFRCDPISEHNRLYWYRQTLGQGPEFLTYFQNEAQLEKSRLLSDRFSAERPKGSFSTLEIQRTEQGDSAMYLCASSPRETSADTQYFGPGTRLTVL.

CDR3 amino acids: CASSVAGGQPQHF. For the CDR3, the DNA is TGTGCCAGCAGTGTAGCAGGGGGTCAGCCCCAGCATTTT. The chain recombines TRBV6-4 with TRBJ1-5; 7 bases line up with TRBD1. Germline V CDR1 and CDR2: MRHNA, SNTAGT. This CDR3 has 13 residues. The ends lost 4 bases at V and 6 bases at J; junction bases unmatched: 3.

This clone was detected only a few times. The V call is TRBV28, the J call TRBJ1-1; D gene unclear. The CDR3 loop spans 13 amino acids. V lost 8 bases and J 0 bases, leaving 10 bases between the germline ends. Germline V gene lookup returns CDR1 MDHEN and CDR2 SYDVKM. The CDR3 coding sequence is TGTGCCAGCCTCGGGGAGGTGAACACTGAAGCTTTCTTT. Amino acid sequence: CASLGEVNTEAFF.

The CDR3 reads CASSPGTGGQYF. CDR3 DNA sequence: TGTGCCAGCTCACCAGGGACAGGGGGCCAGTATTTT. J is TRBJ2-3 and V is TRBV18, with 12 bases identical to TRBD1. In germline, CDR1 is KGHSH, CDR2 LQKENI. V shed 2 bases and J 12 bases; nucleotides not matched to a gene: 0. The CDR3 runs to 12 residues.

The chain links TRBV7-2 to TRBJ2-7, with 10 bases that match TRBD2. Losses at the gene ends were 5 bases for V and 3 bases for J; bases not matched to a gene: 10. Germline-derived CDR1 and CDR2 are SGHTA and FQGNSA. This CDR3 is built from 16 residues. This CDR3 is CASSPGGTSGVYEQYF. CDR3 in DNA: TGTGCCAGCAGCCCAGGGGGTACTAGCGGGGTCTACGAGCAGTACTTC.

The chain's CDR3 is CASSPRAGQSSEKLFF. The CDR3 bases are TGTGCCAGCAGCCCTCGCGCGGGACAGTCATCAGAAAAACTGTTTTTT. The chain has TRBV7-6 and TRBJ1-4; 7 bases match TRBD1. Germline assignment: CDR1 SGHVS and CDR2 FNYEAQ. After removal of 5 bases from V and 8 bases from J, the junction contained 14 bases not matched to a gene. The CDR3 covers 16 residues.

This chain links TRBV7-9 with TRBJ2-3, with TRBD1 identical over 7 bases. Germline V gene sequence: CDR1 SEHNR, CDR2 FQNEAQ (reference sequence). The trim removed 5 bases at V and 0 bases at J, leaving 5 bases unmatched. The CDR3 is made up of 15 amino acids. CDR3 sequence (DNA): TGTGCCAGCAGCGCGCAGGGGGTTAGCACAGATACGCAGTATTTT. Its protein is CASSAQGVSTDTQYF.

This clone has ten or more counts. The chain carries TRBV4-2 and TRBJ2-1; D call uncertain. Germline V gene lookup returns CDR1 LGHNA and CDR2 YNFKEQ. V was clipped by 5 bases and J by 5 bases, with 7 bases between them. The CDR3 spans 12 residues. DNA of the CDR3: TGTGCCAGCAGCGGGTGGGACAATGAGCAGTTCTTC. Its translation is CASSGWDNEQFF.

V gene TRBV11-2 combines with J gene TRBJ1-6, with unresolved D. CDR3 length: 16 residues. Deletions cut 3 bases from V and 8 bases from J, with 17 bases between. The germline CDR1 and CDR2 sequences are SGHAT and FQNNGV. The CDR3 here is CASSFGGSGLYSPLHF. The CDR3 region has the DNA TGTGCCAGCAGCTTCGGCGGGAGCGGACTGTATTCACCCCTCCACTTT.

The rearrangement links TRBV4-3 to TRBJ1-2; TRBD1 matches at 7 bases. After removal of 5 bases from V and 5 bases from J, the junction contained 8 bases not matched to a gene. This CDR3 has 14 amino acids. Per the germline V gene, CDR1 is LGHNA and CDR2 is YSLEER. The CDR3 DNA sequence: TGCGCCAGCAGCACTCAGGGGGACAATTATGGCTACACCTTC. Protein: CASSTQGDNYGYTF.

This rearrangement joins TRBV11-3 to TRBJ2-1; D is ambiguous. The germline V and J ends were trimmed by 4 bases and 1 base, with 20 bases remaining between them. The length of the CDR3 is 18 residues. CDR1 is SGHNT and CDR2 is YENEEA in the germline V gene. DNA for the CDR3: TGTGCCAGCAGCTCCAAACGCCGAAGCGCAACTTCCTACAATGAGCAGTTCTTC. Protein: CASSSKRRSATSYNEQFF. The whole variable domain, filled in from reference TRBV11-3 and TRBJ2-1, reads EAGVVQSPRYKIIEKKQPVAFWCNPISGHNTLYWYLQNLGQGPELLIRYENEEAVDDSQLPKDRFSAERLKGVDSTLKIQPAELGDSAVYLCASSSKRRSATSYNEQFFGPGTRLTVL.

V usage is TRBV27 and J usage is TRBJ1-5; 7 bases map to TRBD1. The V and J ends lost 4 bases and 2 bases, in that order; junction bases with no gene match: 2. Germline values: CDR1 MNHEY, CDR2 SMNVEV (reference sequence). CDR3 size: 14 residues. The CDR3 DNA reads TGTGCCAGCAGTTCGGGACAGCGCAATCAGCCCCAGCATTTT. Protein: CASSSGQRNQPQHF.

The chain employs TRBV4-3 and TRBJ2-2; perhaps TRBD2 as D (6 bases). V lost 3 bases and J lost 8, with 13 bases in between. Looked up from germline, CDR1 is LGHNA and CDR2 is YSLEER. CDR3 size: 14 residues. The CDR3 DNA reads TGCGCCAGCAGCCAGACTAGGGTGGCAGGGGAGCTGTTTTTT. This gives the protein CASSQTRVAGELFF.